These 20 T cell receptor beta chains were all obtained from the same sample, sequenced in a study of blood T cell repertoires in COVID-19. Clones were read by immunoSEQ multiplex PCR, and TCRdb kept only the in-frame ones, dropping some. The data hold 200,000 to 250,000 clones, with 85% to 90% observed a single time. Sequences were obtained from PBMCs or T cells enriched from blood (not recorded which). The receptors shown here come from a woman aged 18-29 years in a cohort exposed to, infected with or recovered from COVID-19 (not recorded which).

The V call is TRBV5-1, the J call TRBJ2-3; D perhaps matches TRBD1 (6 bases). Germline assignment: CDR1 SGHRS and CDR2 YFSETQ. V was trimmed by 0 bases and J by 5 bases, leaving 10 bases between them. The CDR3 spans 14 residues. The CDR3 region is CASSLGQVGDTQYF. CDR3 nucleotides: TGCGCCAGCAGCTTGGGACAGGTAGGAGATACGCAGTATTTT.

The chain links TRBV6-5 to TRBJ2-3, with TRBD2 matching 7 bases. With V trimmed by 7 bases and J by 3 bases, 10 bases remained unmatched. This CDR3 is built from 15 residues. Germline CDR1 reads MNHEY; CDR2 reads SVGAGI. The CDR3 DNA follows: TGTGCCAGCACTTCCGAACGGGGGGTTACAGATACGCAGTATTTT. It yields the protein CASTSERGVTDTQYF.

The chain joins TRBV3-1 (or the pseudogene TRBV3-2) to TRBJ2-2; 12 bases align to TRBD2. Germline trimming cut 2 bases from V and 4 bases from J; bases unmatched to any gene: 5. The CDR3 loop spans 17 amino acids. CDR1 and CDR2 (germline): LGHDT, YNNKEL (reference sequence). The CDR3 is CASSQLAGGFSTGELFF. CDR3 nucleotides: TGTGCCAGCAGCCAACTAGCGGGAGGGTTTAGCACCGGGGAGCTGTTTTTT.

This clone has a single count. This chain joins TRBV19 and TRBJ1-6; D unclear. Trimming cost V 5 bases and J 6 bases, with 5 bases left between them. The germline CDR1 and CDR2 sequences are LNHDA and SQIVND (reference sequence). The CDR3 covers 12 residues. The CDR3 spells CASSEINSPLHF. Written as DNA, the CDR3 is TGTGCCAGTAGTGAGATTAATTCACCCCTCCACTTT.

DNA for the CDR3: TGCGCCAGCAGCTTGGGTCCTAGCGGGGACCAAGAGACCCAGTACTTC. As protein: CASSLGPSGDQETQYF. This chain uses TRBV5-1 with TRBJ2-5; TRBD2 agrees at 9 bases. The J segment lost 0 bases and the V segment lost 0 bases, leaving 3 bases of the junction unmatched. CDR1 is SGHRS, CDR2 YFSETQ, per germline. The CDR3 loop spans 16 amino acids. Full variable domain (remainder filled in from reference TRBV5-1 and TRBJ2-5): KAGVTQTPRYLIKTRGQQVTLSCSPISGHRSVSWYQQTPGQGLQFLFEYFSETQRNKGNFPGRFSGRQFSNSRSEMNVSTLELGDSALYLCASSLGPSGDQETQYFGPGTRLLVL.

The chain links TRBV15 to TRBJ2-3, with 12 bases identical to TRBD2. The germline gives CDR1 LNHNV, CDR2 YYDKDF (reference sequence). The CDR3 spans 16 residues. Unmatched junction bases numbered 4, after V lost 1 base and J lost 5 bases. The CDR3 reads CATSRASGRAGDTQYF. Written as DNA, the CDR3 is TGTGCCACCAGCAGAGCTAGCGGGAGGGCCGGAGATACGCAGTATTTT.

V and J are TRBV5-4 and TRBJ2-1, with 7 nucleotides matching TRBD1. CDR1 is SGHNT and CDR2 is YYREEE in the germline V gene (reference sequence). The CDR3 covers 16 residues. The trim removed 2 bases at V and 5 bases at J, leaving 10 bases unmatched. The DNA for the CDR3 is TGTGCCAGCAGCTTACCCCTATTCGACAGGGACAATGAGCAGTTCTTC. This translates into CASSLPLFDRDNEQFF. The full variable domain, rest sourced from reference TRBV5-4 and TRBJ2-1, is ETGVTQSPTHLIKTRGQQVTLRCSSQSGHNTVSWYQQALGQGPQFIFQYYREEENGRGNFPPRFSGLQFPNYSSELNVNALELDDSALYLCASSLPLFDRDNEQFFGPGTRLTVL.

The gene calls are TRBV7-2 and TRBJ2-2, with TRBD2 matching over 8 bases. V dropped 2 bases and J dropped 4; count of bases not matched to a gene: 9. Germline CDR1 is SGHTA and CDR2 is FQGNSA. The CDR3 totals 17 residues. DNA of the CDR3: TGTGCCAGCAGCTTAAATAGCGGGGACCGACTCACCGGGGAGCTGTTTTTT. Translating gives CASSLNSGDRLTGELFF.

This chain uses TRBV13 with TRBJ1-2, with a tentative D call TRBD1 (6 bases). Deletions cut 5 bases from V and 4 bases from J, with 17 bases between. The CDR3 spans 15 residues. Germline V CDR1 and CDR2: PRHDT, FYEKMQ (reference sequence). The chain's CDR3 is CASSPRPDSSYGYTF. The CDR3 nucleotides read TGTGCCAGCAGCCCCAGACCGGACAGCTCCTATGGCTACACCTTC.

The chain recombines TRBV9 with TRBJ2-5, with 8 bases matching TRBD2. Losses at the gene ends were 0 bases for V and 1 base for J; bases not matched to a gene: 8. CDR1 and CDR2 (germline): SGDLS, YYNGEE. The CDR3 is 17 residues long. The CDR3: CASSVGSAGGSQETQYF. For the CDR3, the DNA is TGTGCCAGCAGCGTAGGGTCGGCGGGGGGAAGCCAAGAGACCCAGTACTTC.

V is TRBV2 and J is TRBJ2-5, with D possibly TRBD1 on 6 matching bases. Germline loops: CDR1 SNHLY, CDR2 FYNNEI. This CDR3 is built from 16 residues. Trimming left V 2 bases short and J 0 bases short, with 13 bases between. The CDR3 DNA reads TGTGCCAGCAGTGAACGCGGACAGCTCGACCAAGAGACCCAGTACTTC. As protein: CASSERGQLDQETQYF. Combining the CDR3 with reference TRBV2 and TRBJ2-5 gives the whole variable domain EPEVTQTPSHQVTQMGQEVILRCVPISNHLYFYWYRQILGQKVEFLVSFYNNEISEKSEIFDDQFSVERPDGSNFTLKIRSTKLEDSAMYFCASSERGQLDQETQYFGPGTRLLVL.

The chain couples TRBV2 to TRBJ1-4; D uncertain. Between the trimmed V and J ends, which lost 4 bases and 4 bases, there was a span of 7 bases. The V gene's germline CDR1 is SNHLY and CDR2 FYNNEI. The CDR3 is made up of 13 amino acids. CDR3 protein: CASSAGYNEKLFF. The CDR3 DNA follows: TGTGCCAGCAGTGCCGGGTATAATGAAAAACTGTTTTTT. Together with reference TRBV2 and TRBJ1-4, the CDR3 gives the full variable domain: EPEVTQTPSHQVTQMGQEVILRCVPISNHLYFYWYRQILGQKVEFLVSFYNNEISEKSEIFDDQFSVERPDGSNFTLKIRSTKLEDSAMYFCASSAGYNEKLFFGSGTQLSVL.

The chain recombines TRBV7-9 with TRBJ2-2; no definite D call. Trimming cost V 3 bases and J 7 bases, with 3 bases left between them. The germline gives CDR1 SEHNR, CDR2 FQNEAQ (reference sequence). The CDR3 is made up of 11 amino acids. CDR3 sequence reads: CASSFYGELFF. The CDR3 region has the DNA TGTGCCAGCAGCTTTTACGGGGAGCTGTTTTTT.

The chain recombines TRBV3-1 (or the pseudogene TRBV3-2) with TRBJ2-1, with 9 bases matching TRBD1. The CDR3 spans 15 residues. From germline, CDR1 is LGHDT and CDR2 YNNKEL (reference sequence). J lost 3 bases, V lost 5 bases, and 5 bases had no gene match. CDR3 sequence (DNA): TGTGCCAGCAGCGACAGGGGGGGAAACTACAATGAGCAGTTCTTC. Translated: CASSDRGGNYNEQFF.

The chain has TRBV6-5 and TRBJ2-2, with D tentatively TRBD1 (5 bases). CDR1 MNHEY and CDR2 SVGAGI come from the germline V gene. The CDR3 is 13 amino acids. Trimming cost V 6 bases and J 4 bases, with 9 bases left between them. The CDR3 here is CASRNRPTGELFF. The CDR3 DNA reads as TGTGCCAGCAGGAACAGGCCCACCGGGGAGCTGTTTTTT.

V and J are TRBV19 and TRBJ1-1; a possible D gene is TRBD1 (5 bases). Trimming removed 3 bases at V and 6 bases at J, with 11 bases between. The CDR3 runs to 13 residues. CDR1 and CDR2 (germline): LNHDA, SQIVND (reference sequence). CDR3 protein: CASSIVWGSEAFF. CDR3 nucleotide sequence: TGTGCCAGTAGTATTGTATGGGGCTCTGAAGCTTTCTTT.

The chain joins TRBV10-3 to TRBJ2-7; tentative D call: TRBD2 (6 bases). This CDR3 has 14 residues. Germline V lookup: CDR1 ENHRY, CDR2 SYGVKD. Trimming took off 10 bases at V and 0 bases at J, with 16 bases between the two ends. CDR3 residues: CATRRDSGSYEQYF. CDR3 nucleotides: TGTGCCACCCGTCGGGATAGCGGCTCCTACGAGCAGTACTTC.

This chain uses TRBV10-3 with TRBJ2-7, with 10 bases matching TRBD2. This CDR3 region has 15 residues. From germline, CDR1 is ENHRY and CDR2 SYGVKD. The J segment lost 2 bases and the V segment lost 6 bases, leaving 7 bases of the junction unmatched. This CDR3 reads CAIRPGLAEAYEQYF. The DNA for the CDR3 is TGTGCCATCAGACCCGGACTAGCGGAGGCCTACGAGCAGTACTTC.

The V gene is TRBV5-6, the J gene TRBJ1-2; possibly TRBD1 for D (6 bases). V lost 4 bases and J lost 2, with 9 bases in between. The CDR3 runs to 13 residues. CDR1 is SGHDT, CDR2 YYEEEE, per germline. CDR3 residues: CASSQDRNYGYTF. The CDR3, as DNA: TGTGCCAGCAGCCAGGACAGAAACTATGGCTACACCTTC.

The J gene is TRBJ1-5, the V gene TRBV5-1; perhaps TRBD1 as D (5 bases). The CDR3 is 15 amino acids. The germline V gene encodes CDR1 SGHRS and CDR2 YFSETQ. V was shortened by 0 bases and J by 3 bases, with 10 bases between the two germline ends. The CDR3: CASSLAGGYNQPQHF. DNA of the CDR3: TGCGCCAGCAGCTTGGCCGGGGGATACAATCAGCCCCAGCATTTT.